This is a list of T cell receptor beta chains from one sample in a study of cytomegalovirus exposure and HLA in healthy donors. Data came from immunoSEQ multiplex PCR; TCRdb stores just in-frame clones and leaves some out. The data contain 60,000 to 70,000 clones, roughly 77% of them seen just once; the ten biggest clones take up about 4.7%. The material sequenced was PBMCs. These TCRs come from a woman younger than 45 in good health and CMV-seronegative. Each CDR3 is given with its conserved first and last residue. D genes are given only for firm matches. Part of the rows lack a size; the others show once, few, many or a class for expanded clones.

15	NA	TRBV9	TRBD2	TRBJ2-2	CASSTGGMNTGELFF	TGTGCCAGCAGCACCGGGGGGATGAACACCGGGGAGCTGTTTTTT
16	NA	TRBV7-3	NA	TRBJ2-1	CASRKTAGSPYNEQFF	TGTGCCAGCAGGAAGACCGCAGGCTCCCCCTACAATGAGCAGTTCTTC
16	NA	TRBV7-2	TRBD1	TRBJ1-6	CASSLDAGGFWSPLHF	TGTGCCAGCAGCCTTGATGCAGGGGGCTTTTGGTCACCCCTCCACTTT
15	once	TRBV4-1	NA	TRBJ2-7	CASSPRRVGVHEQYF	TGCGCCAGCAGCCCTAGGCGAGTAGGTGTCCACGAGCAGTACTTC
13	NA	TRBV13	NA	TRBJ2-1	CASSLDLYNEQFF	TGTGCCAGCAGCTTAGATCTGTACAATGAGCAGTTCTTC
14	NA	TRBV30	NA	TRBJ1-4	CAWSQGQGNEKLFF	TGTGCCTGGAGTCAGGGGCAGGGTAATGAAAAACTGTTTTTT
14	NA	TRBV6-1	NA	TRBJ2-7	CASTSGQRTYEQYF	TGTGCCAGCACCTCAGGACAGAGAACCTACGAGCAGTACTTC
12	NA	TRBV29-1	TRBD2	TRBJ2-5	CSVERGGETQYF	TGCAGCGTTGAAAGGGGAGGGGAGACCCAGTACTTC
14	NA	TRBV29-1	NA	TRBJ1-1	CSVSPSTRRTEAFF	TGCAGCGTTTCGCCCTCCACGAGGCGAACTGAAGCTTTCTTT
13	NA	TRBV6-1	TRBD1	TRBJ1-5	CASTGDRMQPQHF	TGTGCCAGCACAGGGGACAGGATGCAGCCCCAGCATTTT
15	few	TRBV9	NA	TRBJ2-7	CASSPYRATPYEQYF	TGTGCCAGCAGCCCTTACAGGGCTACACCCTACGAGCAGTACTTC
15	NA	TRBV30	TRBD2	TRBJ2-1	CAWSRAAGTRDEQFF	TGTGCCTGGAGTCGGGCAGCCGGGACTAGGGATGAGCAGTTCTTC
13	NA	TRBV6-1	TRBD1	TRBJ2-5	CASSSRGQGTQYF	TGTGCCAGCAGTTCCCGGGGACAGGGAACCCAGTACTTC
15	NA	TRBV5-4	NA	TRBJ1-1	CASSFSFTGWTEAFF	TGTGCCAGCAGCTTTAGCTTTACCGGTTGGACTGAAGCTTTCTTT
16	NA	TRBV11-2	TRBD1	TRBJ1-5	CASSHGQALSNQPQHF	TGTGCCAGCAGCCACGGACAGGCCCTTAGCAATCAGCCCCAGCATTTT
17	NA	TRBV10-3	TRBD1	TRBJ2-7	CAISERVGQGYPYEQYF	TGTGCCATCAGTGAGAGGGTCGGACAGGGCTACCCCTACGAGCAGTACTTC
14	NA	TRBV2	TRBD1	TRBJ1-6	CASRAQGVNSPLHF	TGTGCCAGCCGTGCCCAGGGGGTAAATTCACCCCTCCACTTT
12	NA	TRBV6-5	NA	TRBJ1-2	CASKTGTYGYTF	TGTGCCAGCAAAACTGGTACTTATGGCTACACCTTC
13	NA	TRBV10-2	TRBD1	TRBJ2-7	CASSGQGFYEQYF	TGCGCCAGCAGTGGACAGGGGTTCTACGAGCAGTACTTC
15	NA	TRBV7-2	TRBD2	TRBJ2-1	CASSWTSGRAGEQFF	TGTGCCAGCAGCTGGACTAGCGGGAGGGCCGGGGAGCAGTTCTTC
12	NA	TRBV6-5	NA	TRBJ1-2	CASTHRGGGYTF	TGTGCCAGCACCCATAGGGGTGGTGGCTACACCTTC
15	NA	TRBV7-7	TRBD2	TRBJ2-2	CASSPAGGGTGELFF	TGTGCCAGCAGCCCCGCGGGGGGCGGCACCGGGGAGCTGTTTTTT
12	once	TRBV6-5	NA	TRBJ2-2	CASSPNTGELFF	TGTGCCAGCAGTCCTAACACCGGGGAGCTGTTTTTT
15	NA	TRBV12-5	TRBD1	TRBJ1-1	CASGSLGQGRTEAFF	TGTGCTAGTGGTTCGCTAGGACAGGGGAGGACTGAAGCTTTCTTT
16	NA	TRBV5-4	TRBD2	TRBJ2-7	CASSPVGGGAFYEQYF	TGTGCCAGCAGCCCGGTGGGCGGGGGGGCGTTCTACGAGCAGTACTTC
15	NA	TRBV30	TRBD2	TRBJ2-7	CAWSGGTSDSYEQYF	TGTGCCTGGAGTGGGGGGACTAGCGATTCCTACGAGCAGTACTTC
15	NA	TRBV6-1	NA	TRBJ1-1	CASSEAYRTVTEAFF	TGTGCCAGCAGTGAAGCGTACAGGACGGTCACTGAAGCTTTCTTT
15	NA	TRBV10-1	NA	TRBJ1-1	CASSENRQVNTEAFF	TGCGCCAGCAGTGAAAATAGACAGGTCAACACTGAAGCTTTCTTT
16	NA	TRBV7-9	TRBD2	TRBJ2-3	CASSRTSGRGTDTQYF	TGTGCCAGCAGCCGGACTAGCGGGAGGGGAACAGATACGCAGTATTTT
13	NA	TRBV6-1	TRBD1	TRBJ1-1	CASKPTGRTEAFF	TGTGCCAGCAAACCGACAGGGAGGACTGAAGCTTTCTTT
13	once	TRBV30	NA	TRBJ1-1	CAWSVGGNTEAFF	TGTGCCTGGAGTGTAGGGGGAAACACTGAAGCTTTCTTT
13	NA	TRBV29-1	TRBD1	TRBJ2-2	CSVQGGNTGELFF	TGCAGCGTACAGGGGGGGAACACCGGGGAGCTGTTTTTT
15	few	TRBV28	NA	TRBJ1-2	CASSLLARQEGGYTF	TGTGCCAGCAGTTTATTAGCCCGGCAGGAGGGTGGCTACACCTTC
15	NA	TRBV29-1	NA	TRBJ2-6	CSVEEGLTGANVLTF	TGCAGCGTGGAGGAGGGGTTGACTGGGGCCAACGTCCTGACTTTC
15	NA	TRBV25-1	TRBD2	TRBJ2-3	CASSDLGGGRDTQYF	TGTGCCAGCAGTGATCTCGGGGGGGGAAGGGATACGCAGTATTTT
12	NA	TRBV30	NA	TRBJ1-1	CAWSVRGTEAFF	TGTGCCTGGAGTGTCCGCGGGACTGAAGCTTTCTTT
12	NA	TRBV29-1	NA	TRBJ2-2	CSVGRVGGELFF	TGCAGCGTTGGTCGGGTTGGCGGGGAGCTGTTTTTT
14	NA	TRBV6-5	TRBD1	TRBJ2-2	CASQGQGVTGELFF	TGTGCCAGCCAAGGACAGGGGGTAACCGGGGAGCTGTTTTTT
13	NA	TRBV5-4	TRBD1	TRBJ1-4	CASKQQGSEKLFF	TGTGCCAGCAAACAACAGGGGAGTGAAAAACTGTTTTTT
13	NA	TRBV6-5	NA	TRBJ2-3	CASRRTVADTQYF	TGTGCCAGCAGGCGGACAGTGGCAGATACGCAGTATTTT